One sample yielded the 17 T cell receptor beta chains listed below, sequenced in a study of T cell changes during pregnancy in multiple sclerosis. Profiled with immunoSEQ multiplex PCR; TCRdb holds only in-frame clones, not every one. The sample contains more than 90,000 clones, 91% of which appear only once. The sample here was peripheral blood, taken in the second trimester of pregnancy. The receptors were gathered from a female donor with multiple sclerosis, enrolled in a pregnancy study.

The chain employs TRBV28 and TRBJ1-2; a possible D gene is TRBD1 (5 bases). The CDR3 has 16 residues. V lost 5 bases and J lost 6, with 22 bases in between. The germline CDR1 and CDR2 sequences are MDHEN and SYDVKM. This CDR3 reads CASSESMGLRGDGYTF. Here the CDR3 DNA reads TGTGCCAGCAGTGAATCAATGGGACTCAGAGGTGATGGCTACACCTTC.

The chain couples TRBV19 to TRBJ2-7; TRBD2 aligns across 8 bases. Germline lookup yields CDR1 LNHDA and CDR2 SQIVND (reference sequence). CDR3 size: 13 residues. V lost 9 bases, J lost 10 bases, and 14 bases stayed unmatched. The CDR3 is CASFRTSRGGQYF. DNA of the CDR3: TGTGCCAGCTTTAGGACTAGCCGAGGGGGACAGTACTTC. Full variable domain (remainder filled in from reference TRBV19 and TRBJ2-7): DGGITQSPKYLFRKEGQNVTLSCEQNLNHDAMYWYRQDPGQGLRLIYYSQIVNDFQKGDIAEGYSVSREKKESFPLTVTSAQKNPTAFYLCASFRTSRGGQYFGPGTRLTVT.

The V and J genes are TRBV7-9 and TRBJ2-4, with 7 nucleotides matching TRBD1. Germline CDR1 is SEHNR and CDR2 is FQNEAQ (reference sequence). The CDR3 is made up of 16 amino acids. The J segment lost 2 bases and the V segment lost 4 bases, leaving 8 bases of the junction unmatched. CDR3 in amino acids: CASSSRDSLSKNIQYF. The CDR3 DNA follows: TGTGCCAGCAGCTCCAGGGACAGCTTATCCAAAAACATTCAGTACTTC.

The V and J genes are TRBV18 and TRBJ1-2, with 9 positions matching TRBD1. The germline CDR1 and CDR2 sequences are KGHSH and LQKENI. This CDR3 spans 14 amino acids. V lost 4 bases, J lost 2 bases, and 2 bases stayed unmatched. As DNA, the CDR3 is TGTGCCAGCTCACGGACAGGGGCCAACTATGGCTACACCTTC. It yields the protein CASSRTGANYGYTF.

The CDR3 region has the DNA TGTGCCAGCAGCGTAGTGCCAGCGGGATTCGACACCGGGGAGCTGTTTTTT. As protein: CASSVVPAGFDTGELFF. V usage is TRBV9 and J usage is TRBJ2-2; 7 bases agree with TRBD2. The V gene's germline CDR1 is SGDLS and CDR2 YYNGEE. This CDR3 has 17 residues. Germline trimming cut 0 bases from V and 3 bases from J; bases unmatched to any gene: 8.

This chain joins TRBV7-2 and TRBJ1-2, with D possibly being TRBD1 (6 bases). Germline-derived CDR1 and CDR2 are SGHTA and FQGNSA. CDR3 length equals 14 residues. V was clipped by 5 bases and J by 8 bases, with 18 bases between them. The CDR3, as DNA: TGTGCCAGCAGCAGGGCCGGGGGCGGGAGCGGCTACACCTTC. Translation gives CASSRAGGGSGYTF. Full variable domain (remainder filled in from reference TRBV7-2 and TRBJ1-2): GAGVSQSPSNKVTEKGKDVELRCDPISGHTALYWYRQSLGQGLEFLIYFQGNSAPDKSGLPSDRFSAERTGGSVSTLTIQRTQQEDSAVYLCASSRAGGGSGYTFGSGTRLTVV.

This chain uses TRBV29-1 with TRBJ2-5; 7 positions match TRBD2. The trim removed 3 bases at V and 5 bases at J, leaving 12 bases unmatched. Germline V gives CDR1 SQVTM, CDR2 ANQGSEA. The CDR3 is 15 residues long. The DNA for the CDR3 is TGCAGCGTTGATAGGGCGGGAGTTCTGGGTGAGACCCAGTACTTC. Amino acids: CSVDRAGVLGETQYF. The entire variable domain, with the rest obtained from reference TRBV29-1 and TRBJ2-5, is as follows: SAVISQKPSRDICQRGTSLTIQCQVDSQVTMMFWYRQQPGQSLTLIATANQGSEATYESGFVIDKFPISRPNLTFSTLTVSNMSPEDSSIYLCSVDRAGVLGETQYFGPGTRLLVL.

CDR3 sequence: CASRDSPGETQYF. DNA of the CDR3: TGTGCCAGCAGGGACAGCCCGGGGGAGACCCAGTACTTC. The V and J genes are TRBV7-2 and TRBJ2-5; D is possibly TRBD1 (6 bases). V lost 6 bases, J lost 5 bases, and 13 bases lay in between. CDR1 and CDR2 (germline): SGHTA, FQGNSA. The CDR3 extends over 13 amino acids.

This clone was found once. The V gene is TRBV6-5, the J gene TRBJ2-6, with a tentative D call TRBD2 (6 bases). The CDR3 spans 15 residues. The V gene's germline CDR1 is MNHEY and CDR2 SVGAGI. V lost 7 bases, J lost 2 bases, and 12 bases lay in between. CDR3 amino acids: CASTVGTPGANVLTF. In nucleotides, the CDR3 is TGTGCCAGCACTGTAGGGACTCCTGGGGCCAACGTCCTGACTTTC.

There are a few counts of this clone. Written as DNA, the CDR3 is TGTGCCAGCAGCTTAGCGTGGAGCACCGGGGAGCTGTTTTTT. The encoded protein is CASSLAWSTGELFF. The chain combines TRBV7-2 with TRBJ2-2; D remains ambiguous. Per the germline V gene, CDR1 is SGHTA and CDR2 is FQGNSA. Between the trimmed V and J ends, which lost 0 bases and 4 bases, there was a span of 6 bases. The CDR3 runs to 14 residues. The full variable domain, with the rest looked up from reference TRBV7-2 and TRBJ2-2, is GAGVSQSPSNKVTEKGKDVELRCDPISGHTALYWYRQSLGQGLEFLIYFQGNSAPDKSGLPSDRFSAERTGGSVSTLTIQRTQQEDSAVYLCASSLAWSTGELFFGEGSRLTVL.

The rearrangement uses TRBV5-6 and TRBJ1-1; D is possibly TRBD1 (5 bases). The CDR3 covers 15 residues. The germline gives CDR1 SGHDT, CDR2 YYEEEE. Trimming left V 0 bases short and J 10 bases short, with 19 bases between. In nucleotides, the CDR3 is TGTGCCAGCAGCTTGGCCGGGCAGGGACGGGGGGGAGCTTTCTTT. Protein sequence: CASSLAGQGRGGAFF.

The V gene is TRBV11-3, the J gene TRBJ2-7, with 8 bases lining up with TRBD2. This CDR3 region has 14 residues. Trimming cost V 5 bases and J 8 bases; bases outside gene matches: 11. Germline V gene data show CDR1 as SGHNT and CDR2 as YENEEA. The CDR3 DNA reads TGTGCCAGCAGCCCTATAGCGGGATCTGACAAGCAGTACTTC. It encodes CASSPIAGSDKQYF.

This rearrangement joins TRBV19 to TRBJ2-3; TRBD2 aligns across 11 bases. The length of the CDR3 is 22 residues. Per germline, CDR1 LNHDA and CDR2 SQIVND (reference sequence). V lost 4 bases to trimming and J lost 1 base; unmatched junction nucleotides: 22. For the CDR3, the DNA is TGTGCCAGTAGTACCCCTCCCCTAGCGGGAGGCGTGCTGCCGGCGGGCACAGATACGCAGTATTTT. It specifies CASSTPPLAGGVLPAGTDTQYF.

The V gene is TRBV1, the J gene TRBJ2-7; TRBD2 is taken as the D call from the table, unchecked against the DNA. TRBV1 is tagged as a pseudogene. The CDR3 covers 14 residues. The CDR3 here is CTSSQGLDSYEQYF. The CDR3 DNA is TGCACCAGCAGCCAGGGACTAGACTCCTACGAGCAGTACTTC.

CDR3 protein: CASSYGGETQYF. The CDR3 nucleotides read TGTGCCAGCAGCTACGGGGGAGAGACCCAGTACTTC. This sequence joins TRBV28 and TRBJ2-5, with D perhaps matching TRBD2 (6 bases). The CDR3 covers 12 residues. The ends were cut back, 6 bases at V and 4 bases at J, with 9 bases in the middle. The germline CDR1 and CDR2 sequences are MDHEN and SYDVKM. Full variable domain (rest looked up from reference TRBV28 and TRBJ2-5): DVKVTQSSRYLVKRTGEKVFLECVQDMDHENMFWYRQDPGLGLRLIYFSYDVKMKEKGDIPEGYSVSREKKERFSLILESASTNQTSMYLCASSYGGETQYFGPGTRLLVL.

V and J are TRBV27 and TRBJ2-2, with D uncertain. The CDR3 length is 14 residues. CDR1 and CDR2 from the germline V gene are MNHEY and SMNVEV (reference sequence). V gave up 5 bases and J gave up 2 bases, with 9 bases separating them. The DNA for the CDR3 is TGTGCCAGCAGTCCGACATTTAACACCGGGGAGCTGTTTTTT. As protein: CASSPTFNTGELFF.

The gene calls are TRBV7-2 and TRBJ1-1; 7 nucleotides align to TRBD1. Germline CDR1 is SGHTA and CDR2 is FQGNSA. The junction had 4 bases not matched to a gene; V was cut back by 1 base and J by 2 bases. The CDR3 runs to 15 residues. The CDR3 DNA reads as TGTGCCAGCAGCTTAGTTGGGACAGCAAACACTGAAGCTTTCTTT. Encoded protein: CASSLVGTANTEAFF.